The next 26 T cell receptor beta chains were all read from a single sample in a study of blood T cells in healthy people across ages (dated by TCRdb to the mid-2010s). Library method: 5' RACE. TCRdb lists the instrument as Illumina HiSeq 2500. A second PCR of roughly 7 to 11 cycles was performed with a sample-barcoded 5' primer and a J-beta primer mix. In-frame beta chains were kept once TCRdb had trimmed the public reads at Q25 with fastp and called clones with MiXCR. All rows with the same CDR3 protein become a single entry with the most common DNA and genes. In this sample the table shows 540,000 or so distinct CDR3 sequences, about 26% of which occur a single time. Around 18% of the sample rests with the top ten. The sequencing input was blood. These receptors all come from an older woman in good health.

In its sample, this clonotype was seen a few times. Possible read error: a much larger clone is one base away. The V call is TRBV10-3, the J call TRBJ2-7; 8 nucleotides align to TRBD2. CDR3 length: 14 residues. CDR1 and CDR2 (germline): ENHRY, SYGVKD. The CDR3 spells CATSGLAGTGEQYF. The CDR3 DNA is TGTGCCACCAGTGGGTTAGCGGGGACGGGCGAGCAGTACTTC.

V is TRBV30 and J is TRBJ1-2, with D uncertain. This CDR3 has 11 amino acids. CDR1 and CDR2 from the germline V gene are GTSNPN and SVGIG (reference sequence). Trimming cost V 2 bases and J 8 bases, with 9 bases left between them. CDR3 region: CAWSSREGYTF. The DNA for the CDR3 is TGTGCCTGGAGTTCCCGGGAGGGCTACACCTTC.

This clonotype was seen repeatedly, ten times or more. The gene calls are TRBV20-1 and TRBJ2-5; D unclear. V was clipped by 0 bases and J by 1 base, with 6 bases between them. The CDR3 is 13 residues long. Germline CDR1 reads DFQATT; CDR2 reads SNEGSKA (reference sequence). The CDR3 region has the DNA TGCAGTGCTAGAGATAGTGGCCAAGAGACCCAGTACTTC. This codes for CSARDSGQETQYF.

The gene calls are TRBV29-1 and TRBJ2-4, with D perhaps assigned TRBD1 or TRBD2 (5 bases each). The CDR3 length is 15 residues. Germline values: CDR1 SQVTM, CDR2 ANQGSEA. The V gene lost 7 bases and the J gene lost 1 base, with 17 bases spanning the gap. The CDR3 loop is CSALARAGAKNIQYF. CDR3 sequence (DNA): TGCAGCGCCCTGGCCAGGGCGGGCGCCAAAAACATTCAGTACTTC.

This clonotype showed up just a few times. The chain is built from TRBV5-1 and TRBJ2-5; D ambiguous. V was clipped by 4 bases and J by 3 bases, with 7 bases between them. The CDR3 contains 12 residues. Per germline, CDR1 SGHRS and CDR2 YFSETQ. CDR3: CASSGNKETQYF. CDR3 sequence (DNA): TGCGCCAGCAGCGGCAACAAAGAGACCCAGTACTTC.

This clonotype was counted between two and nine times. The chain uses TRBV10-3 and TRBJ2-5, with D maybe TRBD2 (7 bases). This CDR3 spans 16 amino acids. The V and J ends lost 3 bases and 0 bases respectively, with 14 bases between them. The germline gives CDR1 ENHRY, CDR2 SYGVKD. This CDR3 reads CAISEIRGAYQETQYF. The CDR3, as DNA: TGTGCCATCAGTGAAATCCGGGGGGCGTACCAAGAGACCCAGTACTTC.

With respect to this clonotype: One end of the junction does not line up with germline, which may come from a read error. V usage is TRBV6-5 and J usage is TRBJ1-1, with a tentative D call TRBD1 (5 bases). The CDR3 consists of 13 residues. From germline, CDR1 is MNHEY and CDR2 SVGAGI. CDR3 loop: CAGSVQENTEAFF. The CDR3 nucleotides read TGTGCCGGCAGCGTACAGGAGAACACTGAAGCTTTCTTT.

In its sample, this clonotype was seen once. For the CDR3, the DNA is TGTGCCAGCAGTACTAAGTCTGAGACCCAGTACTTC. It yields the protein CASSTKSETQYF. The chain is built from TRBV12-3 or TRBV12-4 and TRBJ2-5; D not resolved. The CDR3 has 12 residues. Trimming cost V 5 bases and J 5 bases, with 9 bases left between them.

The gene calls are TRBV7-8 and TRBJ2-3; TRBD2 agrees at 11 bases. Trimming at V came to 5 bases and at J to 6 bases, leaving 7 bases not matched to a gene. The CDR3 covers 15 residues. Germline CDR1 and CDR2: SGHVS and FQNEAQ. The CDR3 loop is CASSKSSGGWDTQYF. CDR3 DNA sequence: TGTGCCAGCAGCAAATCTAGCGGGGGGTGGGATACGCAGTATTTT.

This chain uses TRBV28 with TRBJ1-2; D gene uncertain. Per germline, CDR1 MDHEN and CDR2 SYDVKM. The CDR3 sequence is 16 residues long. V shed 4 bases and J shed 2 bases, with 17 bases lying between them. This chain's CDR3 is CASSSYRTGYNYGYTF. In nucleotides, the CDR3 is TGTGCCAGCAGTTCCTACCGGACGGGATACAACTATGGCTACACCTTC.

This clonotype has only a few counts. The V call is TRBV20-1, the J call TRBJ2-5, with D perhaps TRBD1 (5 bases). Trimming took off 6 bases at V and 5 bases at J, with 25 bases between the two ends. Germline CDR1 reads DFQATT; CDR2 reads SNEGSKA (reference sequence). This CDR3 comprises 16 residues. For the CDR3, the DNA is TGCAGTGCAAGAAGGGCAGGGATAGGTTCCGGGGAGACCCAGTACTTC. Its translation is CSARRAGIGSGETQYF.

This clonotype is a singleton in its sample. The chain carries TRBV20-1 and TRBJ1-4; 12 nucleotides match TRBD1. This CDR3 has 15 amino acids. Germline loops: CDR1 DFQATT, CDR2 SNEGSKA (reference sequence). The junction had 10 bases not matched to a gene; V was cut back by 5 bases and J by 9 bases. CDR3 nucleotides: TGCAGTGCTCCCGGGACAGGGGGCCCTTACCAAAAACTGTTTTTT. Translating it yields CSAPGTGGPYQKLFF.

Only a few counts were recorded for this clonotype. The V gene is TRBV7-9, the J gene TRBJ2-4; D remains unclear. Trimming took off 1 base at V and 8 bases at J, with 12 bases between the two ends. Germline V gene sequence: CDR1 SEHNR, CDR2 FQNEAQ (reference sequence). CDR3 length: 14 residues. CDR3: CASSLGSGFDIQYF. CDR3 DNA: TGTGCCAGCAGCTTAGGTTCAGGTTTTGACATTCAGTACTTC.

The V and J genes are TRBV4-1 and TRBJ1-4; TRBD1 is a possible D gene (5 bases). Trimming took off 3 bases at V and 4 bases at J, with 12 bases between the two ends. In germline, CDR1 is MGHRA, CDR2 YSYEKL. The CDR3 is 15 amino acids. In nucleotides, the CDR3 is TGCGCCAGCAGCCAGGGGCCAGGGATTAATGAAAAACTGTTTTTT. Amino acids: CASSQGPGINEKLFF.

The chain is built from TRBV5-1 and TRBJ1-1; 7 bases agree with TRBD1. V was clipped by 7 bases and J by 8 bases; unmatched bases: 8. Germline CDR1 SGHRS, CDR2 YFSETQ. CDR3 length: 12 amino acids. The CDR3 DNA is TGCGCCAGCCGTCTCCAACAGGGGGAAGCTTTCTTT. As protein: CASRLQQGEAFF. The whole variable domain, filled in from reference TRBV5-1 and TRBJ1-1, reads KAGVTQTPRYLIKTRGQQVTLSCSPISGHRSVSWYQQTPGQGLQFLFEYFSETQRNKGNFPGRFSGRQFSNSRSEMNVSTLELGDSALYLCASRLQQGEAFFGQGTRLTVV.

The V call is TRBV29-1, the J call TRBJ1-2; D not resolved. V dropped 3 bases and J dropped 0 bases, with 5 bases sitting between them. The CDR3 loop spans 12 amino acids. CDR1 is SQVTM and CDR2 is ANQGSEA in the germline V gene. The CDR3 nucleotides are TGCAGCGTTGAGCAAGCTAACTATGGCTACACCTTC. Protein product: CSVEQANYGYTF.

The J gene is TRBJ2-1, the V gene TRBV4-2, with 11 bases that match TRBD1. This CDR3 comprises 17 residues. Germline V CDR1 and CDR2: LGHNA, YNFKEQ. The J segment lost 7 bases and the V segment lost 0 bases, leaving 8 bases of the junction unmatched. The CDR3 DNA reads TGTGCCAGCAGCCAAGATGCCGGGACAGGGGGAGGGAATGAGCAGTTCTTC. It translates to CASSQDAGTGGGNEQFF.

The V and J genes are TRBV11-2 and TRBJ2-1; TRBD2 agrees at 15 bases. The V gene end was trimmed by 4 bases and the J gene end by 5 bases; junction bases not matched to a gene: 9. The CDR3 totals 18 residues. Germline values: CDR1 SGHAT, CDR2 FQNNGV. The CDR3 nucleotides are TGTGCCAGCAGCTCCCCCCGGACTAGCGGGGGGGCCAACAATGAGCAGTTCTTC. Encoded protein: CASSSPRTSGGANNEQFF.

This clonotype was detected only a few times. The chain uses TRBV5-1 and TRBJ2-1, with TRBD2 matching 7 bases. The CDR3 has 14 amino acids. Looked up from germline, CDR1 is SGHRS and CDR2 is YFSETQ. V shed 3 bases and J 6 bases; nucleotides not matched to a gene: 6. The CDR3 sequence: CASSSGEGSNEQFF. The CDR3 coding sequence is TGCGCCAGCAGCTCGGGGGAGGGTAGCAATGAGCAGTTCTTC.

Many counts were recorded for this clonotype. V gene TRBV12-3 or TRBV12-4 combines with J gene TRBJ1-2, with 8 bases lining up with TRBD1. This CDR3 is 13 amino acids long. V shed 2 bases and J 7 bases; nucleotides not matched to a gene: 3. CDR3 region: CASSLPGGSGYTF. The CDR3 bases are TGTGCCAGCAGTTTACCAGGGGGCTCTGGCTACACCTTC.

This clonotype was counted once. The gene calls are TRBV20-1 and TRBJ1-1; D gene ambiguous. The CDR3 runs 11 residues. Germline V CDR1 and CDR2: DFQATT, SNEGSKA (reference sequence). Trimming took 8 bases from V and 7 from J, leaving 14 bases between them. The DNA for the CDR3 is TGCAGTACTAACATACTCCTTGAAGCTTTCTTT. This translates into CSTNILLEAFF.

V usage is TRBV20-1 and J usage is TRBJ1-2, with 10 nucleotides matching TRBD1. This CDR3 comprises 14 residues. Germline values: CDR1 DFQATT, CDR2 SNEGSKA (reference sequence). With 6 bases clipped from V and 7 bases from J, the junction kept 11 bases outside the gene matches. CDR3 amino acids: CSANTRTGGIGYTF. CDR3 nucleotide sequence: TGCAGTGCAAATACAAGGACAGGGGGTATTGGCTACACCTTC.

The CDR3 region has the DNA TGTGCCAGCAGTTTTGAAGGGACAGTTCAGCATTTT. It translates to CASSFEGTVQHF. The chain combines TRBV12-3 or TRBV12-4 with TRBJ1-5, with 7 bases that match TRBD1. J gave up 13 bases and V 3 bases, and 6 bases lay outside the gene matches. There are 12 residues in the CDR3.

For this clonotype: The junction and the germline gene differ at one end; a read error may be behind it. The chain combines TRBV20-1 with TRBJ2-3; D remains ambiguous. Per the germline V gene, CDR1 is DFQATT and CDR2 is SNEGSKA (reference sequence). CDR3 length: 14 amino acids. The CDR3 nucleotides read TGCAGTGCCAGAGATCAAGGGCTGGGGGATACGCAGTATTTT. Translated, it gives CSARDQGLGDTQYF.

The genes are TRBV6-2 or TRBV6-3 and TRBJ2-3, with D uncertain. In germline, CDR1 is MNHEY, CDR2 SVGEGT. Trimming removed 6 bases at V and 6 bases at J, with 13 bases between. The CDR3 contains 13 residues. This CDR3 is CASRNNNVDTQYF. CDR3 bases: TGTGCCAGCAGGAACAATAACGTGGATACGCAGTATTTT.

The V and J genes are TRBV6-1 and TRBJ1-1, with D possibly TRBD1 on 5 matching bases. The CDR3 is 14 residues long. Germline V gene sequence: CDR1 MNHNS, CDR2 SASEGT. Trimming shortened V by 0 bases and J by 5 bases, and 10 bases separated the two germline ends. CDR3 residues: CASSEAAGTTEAFF. CDR3 nucleotides: TGTGCCAGCAGTGAAGCGGCAGGGACGACTGAAGCTTTCTTT.